Listed here are 9 T cell receptor beta chains from one sample, sequenced in a study of blood T cell repertoires in COVID-19. This table comes from immunoSEQ multiplex PCR, and its TCRdb copy is limited to in-frame clones, with some not included. The sample lists about 200,000 clones; around 90% were seen once. The sequenced material came from peripheral blood. The receptors were sampled from a man in his 60s with active or convalescent COVID-19.

This clone has just one count. This chain connects TRBV12-3 or TRBV12-4 to TRBJ1-2; D is perhaps TRBD1 (6 bases). Trimming took 4 bases from V and 6 from J, leaving 12 bases between them. This CDR3 comprises 13 residues. CDR3 sequence reads: CASSSTGMDGYTF. The CDR3 nucleotides are TGTGCCAGCAGTTCAACAGGGATGGATGGCTACACCTTC.

V is TRBV19 and J is TRBJ1-5; D is uncertain. The CDR3 totals 15 residues. The V end lost 6 bases, the J end lost 0 bases, and 12 bases lay between the germline ends. The germline V gene encodes CDR1 LNHDA and CDR2 SQIVND (reference sequence). CDR3 in amino acids: CASRRAAVSNQPQHF. Here the CDR3 DNA reads TGTGCCAGTAGAAGGGCAGCGGTTAGCAATCAGCCCCAGCATTTT.

This chain connects TRBV5-1 to TRBJ1-6; TRBD1 might be the D (6 bases). In germline, CDR1 is SGHRS, CDR2 YFSETQ. This CDR3 spans 15 amino acids. V lost 0 bases to trimming and J lost 6 bases, with 10 bases between them. CDR3 protein: CASSLEPGVNSPLHF. The CDR3 coding sequence is TGCGCCAGCAGCTTGGAGCCAGGGGTTAATTCACCCCTCCACTTT.

V gene TRBV6-5 combines with J gene TRBJ2-3, with 7 positions matching TRBD1. Germline CDR1 is MNHEY and CDR2 is SVGAGI. There are 14 residues in the CDR3. The V gene end was trimmed by 6 bases and the J gene end by 2 bases; junction bases not matched to a gene: 5. The CDR3 protein is CASSLDRSTDTQYF. CDR3 in DNA: TGTGCCAGCAGCCTGGACAGGTCCACAGATACGCAGTATTTT.

The chain carries TRBV11-2 and TRBJ2-7; 11 bases agree with TRBD2. Germline values: CDR1 SGHAT, CDR2 FQNNGV. The CDR3 consists of 17 residues. J lost 1 base, V lost 7 bases, and 12 bases had no gene match. CDR3 loop: CASKPSVGTSGSYEQYF. CDR3 bases: TGTGCCAGCAAACCGAGCGTCGGGACTAGCGGTTCCTACGAGCAGTACTTC.

This clone was recorded once. This chain uses TRBV6-5 with TRBJ1-5, with 8 bases lining up with TRBD1. The length of the CDR3 is 15 residues. With 7 bases clipped from V and 5 bases from J, the junction kept 10 bases outside the gene matches. The germline V gene encodes CDR1 MNHEY and CDR2 SVGAGI. CDR3 sequence reads: CASNPGTGLDQPQHF. The CDR3 DNA reads TGTGCCAGCAACCCAGGGACAGGCCTGGATCAGCCCCAGCATTTT.

V is TRBV5-6 and J is TRBJ2-1, with TRBD1 as a possible D gene (6 bases). V dropped 6 bases and J dropped 3 bases, with 13 bases sitting between them. The CDR3 sequence is 14 residues long. Germline CDR1 and CDR2: SGHDT and YYEEEE. CDR3 nucleotides: TGTGCCAGCATCCAGGCAGGGGACTACAATGAGCAGTTCTTC. This encodes CASIQAGDYNEQFF.

The rearrangement links TRBV3-1 (or the pseudogene TRBV3-2) to TRBJ1-4; D is ambiguous. V was shortened by 3 bases and J by 3 bases, with 11 bases between the two germline ends. The germline V gene encodes CDR1 LGHDT and CDR2 YNNKEL (reference sequence). This CDR3 spans 15 amino acids. The CDR3 nucleotides are TGTGCCAGCAGCCACACCAAGGAGGCTAATGAAAAACTGTTTTTT. As protein: CASSHTKEANEKLFF.

The rearrangement uses TRBV11-3 and TRBJ2-3; TRBD1 is a possible D gene (6 bases). V was pared by 5 bases and J by 7 bases, with 13 bases between. The length of the CDR3 is 13 residues. The germline V gene encodes CDR1 SGHNT and CDR2 YENEEA. The CDR3 is CASSAGAGHTQYF. CDR3 DNA sequence: TGTGCCAGCAGCGCAGGGGCGGGTCATACGCAGTATTTT.